The next 9 T cell receptor beta chains were all read from a single sample in a study of metastatic and nonmetastatic thyroid tumors. Thyroid surgery was performed in patients who had received no treatment beforehand. TCRdb re-clonotyped the PCR reads via MiXCR. The repertoire holds about 22,000 clones, with more than 14% as singletons. The sequencing sample was made of tumor tissue. These receptors were taken from a female donor with papillary thyroid cancer or a benign thyroid nodule (not recorded which). Some clones in this sample may be carry-over from other donors' samples.

This clone came up many times. A much larger clone differs from this one at a single base, so this may be a read error. This chain connects TRBV28 to TRBJ1-1, with 8 bases matching TRBD1. There are 15 residues in the CDR3. CDR1 and CDR2 (germline): MDHEN, SYDVKM. The CDR3 reads CASSFTPTGDTEALF. CDR3 nucleotides: TGTGCCAGCAGTTTTACTCCGACAGGGGACACTGAAGCTCTCTTT.

This clone appeared many times. The genes are TRBV7-9 and TRBJ2-2; 8 bases are shared with TRBD2. In germline, CDR1 is SEHNR, CDR2 FQNEAQ (reference sequence). V dropped 4 bases and J dropped 1; count of bases not matched to a gene: 8. The CDR3 loop spans 17 amino acids. CDR3 loop: CASSSWFTSGNTGELFF. The CDR3 DNA sequence: TGTGCCAGCAGCTCGTGGTTTACTAGCGGGAACACCGGGGAGCTGTTTTTT.

This clone was detected ten times or more. The chain links TRBV2 to TRBJ2-5; 11 bases are a match to TRBD2. CDR1 is SNHLY and CDR2 is FYNNEI in the germline V gene. The CDR3 is 15 amino acids. V was clipped by 5 bases and J by 2 bases; unmatched bases: 4. The CDR3 coding sequence is TGTGCCAGCAGTCTAGCGGGGGGTACGCAAGAGACCCAGTACTTC. It is translated as CASSLAGGTQETQYF.

This clone was recorded many times. The V gene is TRBV7-9, the J gene TRBJ1-1; D is undetermined. The CDR3 consists of 13 residues. V lost 5 bases, J lost 1 base, and 8 bases lay in between. Germline V gene sequence: CDR1 SEHNR, CDR2 FQNEAQ (reference sequence). In DNA form, the CDR3 reads TGTGCCAGCAGCCCCACAGAGAACACTGAAGCTTTCTTT. Translation: CASSPTENTEAFF.

This clone was detected many times. The rearrangement joins TRBV6-5 to TRBJ1-1; D unclear. Germline V CDR1 and CDR2: MNHEY, SVGAGI. This CDR3 region has 13 residues. V was shortened by 0 bases and J by 6 bases, with 8 bases between the two germline ends. Here the CDR3 DNA reads TGTGCCAGCAGTTACTCGGTGACGGCTGAAGCTTTCTTT. Protein product: CASSYSVTAEAFF.

In its sample, this clone was seen many times. The chain joins TRBV20-1 to TRBJ2-1, with 11 bases aligning to TRBD2. The CDR3 sequence is 14 residues long. Germline CDR1 and CDR2: DFQATT and SNEGSKA (reference sequence). The V segment lost 8 bases and the J segment 10 bases; nucleotides outside the gene matches: 13. The CDR3 is CSMNRASGRLEQFF. The CDR3 nucleotides are TGCAGTATGAATAGGGCTAGCGGGAGGCTGGAGCAGTTCTTC.

This clone was seen at least ten times. At the DNA level, this CDR3 is encoded by other sequences in the same sample as well. This sequence joins TRBV7-3 and TRBJ2-2; D is unclear. V lost 3 bases to trimming and J lost 7 bases, with 6 bases between them. The CDR3 has 12 residues. CDR1 is SGHTA, CDR2 FQGTGA, per germline. The CDR3 reads CASSFMNGELFF. CDR3 sequence (DNA): TGTGCCAGCAGCTTTATGAACGGGGAGCTGTTTTTT.

This clone came up many times. The chain couples TRBV18 to TRBJ2-3; D ambiguous. This CDR3 region has 16 residues. Looked up from germline, CDR1 is KGHSH and CDR2 is LQKENI. Trimming removed 2 bases at V and 3 bases at J, with 15 bases between. Here the CDR3 reads CASSPRDKAGTDTQYF. The DNA of the CDR3 is TGTGCCAGCTCACCAAGAGACAAGGCTGGTACAGATACGCAGTATTTT.

This clone occurred many times. CDR3 sequence reads: CASSPTADNSPLHF. CDR3 DNA sequence: TGTGCCAGCTCACCAACCGCAGATAATTCACCCCTCCACTTT. The rearrangement links TRBV18 to TRBJ1-6; the D is unclear. The CDR3 is made up of 14 amino acids. V dropped 2 bases and J dropped 5 bases, with 7 bases sitting between them. Germline lookup yields CDR1 KGHSH and CDR2 LQKENI.